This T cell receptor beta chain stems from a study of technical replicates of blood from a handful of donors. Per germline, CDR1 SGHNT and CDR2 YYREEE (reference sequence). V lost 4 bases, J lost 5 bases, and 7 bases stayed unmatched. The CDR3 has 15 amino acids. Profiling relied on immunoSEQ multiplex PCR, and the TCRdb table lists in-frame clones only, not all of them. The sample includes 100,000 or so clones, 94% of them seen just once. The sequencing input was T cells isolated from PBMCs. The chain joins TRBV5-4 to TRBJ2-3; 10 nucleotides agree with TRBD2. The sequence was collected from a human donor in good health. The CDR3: CASSPGGTSVDTQYF. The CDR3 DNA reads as TGTGCCAGCAGCCCGGGAGGGACTAGCGTAGATACGCAGTATTTT.